The 21 T cell receptor beta chains reported below all come from one sample, sequenced in a study of CD8+ T cells in alopecia areata. Sample treatment: oral pan-JAK inhibitor, 5-10 mg twice daily. It was cDNA, reverse transcribed from extracted RNA, that served as the sequencing template. This table comes from immunoSEQ multiplex PCR, and its TCRdb copy is limited to in-frame clones, with some not included. The data show approximately 210,000 clones, 64% seen once. The sequencing used CD4+ T cells sorted from blood, collected at week 4, from a patient treated with tofacitinib. Receptors were obtained from a human donor with alopecia areata.

This chain connects TRBV25-1 to TRBJ1-4; D is unclear. CDR3 size: 14 residues. V was trimmed by 3 bases and J by 8 bases, leaving 13 bases between them. Germline CDR1 reads MGHDK; CDR2 reads SYGVNS. The CDR3 region has the DNA TGTGCCAGCAGTGATACTCGGGCAGGCGAAAAACTGTTTTTT. Residues: CASSDTRAGEKLFF.

The rearrangement joins TRBV5-4 to TRBJ2-3, with TRBD2 identical over 10 bases. CDR1 is SGHNT, CDR2 YYREEE, per germline (reference sequence). This CDR3 spans 15 amino acids. The junction had 3 bases not matched to a gene; V was cut back by 3 bases and J by 2 bases. CDR3 DNA: TGTGCCAGCAGCTGGACTAGCGGCCCCACAGATACGCAGTATTTT. Amino acids: CASSWTSGPTDTQYF.

V and J are TRBV30 and TRBJ2-1; the D is unclear. The germline gives CDR1 GTSNPN, CDR2 SVGIG (reference sequence). The CDR3 spans 11 residues. V was trimmed by 5 bases and J by 10 bases, leaving 12 bases between them. CDR3 sequence reads: CAWSLRGEQFF. The CDR3 coding sequence is TGTGCCTGGTCCCTCCGAGGAGAGCAGTTCTTC.

The chain joins TRBV25-1 to TRBJ2-2; D possibly corresponds to TRBD1 (6 bases). Trimming stripped 7 bases from V and 2 bases from J, with 11 bases between. The germline V gene encodes CDR1 MGHDK and CDR2 SYGVNS. The CDR3 is made up of 14 amino acids. The chain's CDR3 is CASTGHPNTGELFF. The CDR3 DNA is TGTGCCAGCACGGGACACCCCAACACCGGGGAGCTGTTTTTT.

The chain uses TRBV6-6 and TRBJ1-1; D is ambiguous. The CDR3 runs to 10 residues. Germline assignment: CDR1 MNHNY and CDR2 SVGAGI (reference sequence). The V end lost 8 bases, the J end lost 6 bases, and 7 bases lay between the germline ends. As DNA, the CDR3 is TGTGCCAGCCTTCAGGCTGAAGCTTTCTTT. Translated, it gives CASLQAEAFF.

Details on this clone: Other nucleotide sequences in the sample specify the same CDR3. The chain carries TRBV11-2 and TRBJ2-3; D gene ambiguous. The V end lost 3 bases, the J end lost 5 bases, and 3 bases lay between the germline ends. CDR3 length: 11 residues. The germline V gene encodes CDR1 SGHAT and CDR2 FQNNGV. CDR3 sequence (DNA): TGTGCCAGCAGCTTGGGAGATACGCAGTATTTT. Amino acid sequence: CASSLGDTQYF.

J is TRBJ2-1 and V is TRBV30; 7 bases match TRBD2. From germline, CDR1 is GTSNPN and CDR2 SVGIG (reference sequence). Trimming at V came to 2 bases and at J to 8 bases, leaving 9 bases not matched to a gene. This CDR3 region has 14 residues. CDR3 region: CAWSYRLAGDEQFF. The CDR3 coding sequence is TGTGCCTGGAGTTATAGACTAGCAGGAGATGAGCAGTTCTTC.

This clone was observed a handful of times. The chain links TRBV5-4 to TRBJ2-5; maybe TRBD2 (6 bases). The CDR3 loop spans 12 amino acids. Germline V lookup: CDR1 SGHNT, CDR2 YYREEE (reference sequence). Deletions cut 2 bases from V and 4 bases from J, with 6 bases between. The CDR3 DNA follows: TGTGCCAGCAGCTTCGGGGGAGAGACCCAGTACTTC. Translated, it gives CASSFGGETQYF. The variable domain in full, completed from reference TRBV5-4 and TRBJ2-5, reads ETGVTQSPTHLIKTRGQQVTLRCSSQSGHNTVSWYQQALGQGPQFIFQYYREEENGRGNFPPRFSGLQFPNYSSELNVNALELDDSALYLCASSFGGETQYFGPGTRLLVL.

V usage is TRBV29-1 and J usage is TRBJ2-3; 11 bases match TRBD2. V was pared by 4 bases and J by 1 base, with 4 bases of the junction left unmatched. The V gene's germline CDR1 is SQVTM and CDR2 ANQGSEA. The length of the CDR3 is 15 residues. The chain's CDR3 is CSVVGSGGGTDTQYF. The CDR3 region has the DNA TGCAGCGTTGTTGGTAGCGGGGGGGGCACAGATACGCAGTATTTT.

The chain uses TRBV11-2 and TRBJ1-5; D is unresolved. The V end lost 1 base, the J end lost 5 bases, and 6 bases lay between the germline ends. Germline V gene lookup returns CDR1 SGHAT and CDR2 FQNNGV. This CDR3 comprises 13 residues. CDR3 in amino acids: CASSLAPHQPQHF. As DNA, the CDR3 is TGTGCCAGCAGCTTAGCGCCCCATCAGCCCCAGCATTTT.

This clone was seen a few times. J is TRBJ1-5 and V is TRBV30; perhaps TRBD1 as D (5 bases). V lost 5 bases, J lost 6 bases, and 14 bases lay in between. The germline V gene has CDR1 GTSNPN and CDR2 SVGIG (reference sequence). This CDR3 has 13 residues. The CDR3 is CAWAQDGGQPQHF. As DNA, the CDR3 is TGTGCCTGGGCACAGGATGGGGGTCAGCCCCAGCATTTT.

This sequence joins TRBV7-9 and TRBJ1-2, with a tentative D call TRBD1 (6 bases). The germline V gene has CDR1 SEHNR and CDR2 FQNEAQ (reference sequence). Between the trimmed V and J ends, which lost 5 bases and 4 bases, there was a span of 14 bases. This CDR3 is built from 14 residues. CDR3 residues: CASSPSDSSYGYTF. The CDR3 region has the DNA TGTGCCAGCAGCCCCTCGGACAGTAGCTATGGCTACACCTTC.

The chain has TRBV2 and TRBJ2-1; TRBD2 is a possible D gene (5 bases). Trimming took off 2 bases at V and 9 bases at J, with 17 bases between the two ends. Germline lookup yields CDR1 SNHLY and CDR2 FYNNEI. The CDR3 spans 15 residues. CDR3 DNA: TGTGCCAGCAGTGAAATTGGACCCGGAGAGGGTGAGCAGTTCTTC. As protein: CASSEIGPGEGEQFF.

This clone was counted a few times. This chain uses TRBV29-1 with TRBJ2-3; no reliable D call. V lost 4 bases, J lost 4 bases, and 6 bases lay in between. Germline V gene lookup returns CDR1 SQVTM and CDR2 ANQGSEA. The CDR3 runs 11 residues. The CDR3 here is CSVAGSDTQYF. The CDR3, as DNA: TGCAGCGTTGCCGGTTCAGATACGCAGTATTTT.

This sequence joins TRBV5-1 and TRBJ1-2; 7 nucleotides align to TRBD1. Trimming removed 5 bases from V and 3 bases from J; junction bases left unmatched: 7. The CDR3 spans 14 residues. Germline loops: CDR1 SGHRS, CDR2 YFSETQ. CDR3 nucleotide sequence: TGCGCCAGCAGTTTAGGGACAGACGACTATGGCTACACCTTC. Its protein product is CASSLGTDDYGYTF. Based on the CDR3 plus reference TRBV5-1 and TRBJ1-2, the full variable domain is KAGVTQTPRYLIKTRGQQVTLSCSPISGHRSVSWYQQTPGQGLQFLFEYFSETQRNKGNFPGRFSGRQFSNSRSEMNVSTLELGDSALYLCASSLGTDDYGYTFGSGTRLTVV.

This chain uses TRBV4-3 with TRBJ1-1; D unclear. This CDR3 is 15 amino acids long. V was pared by 0 bases and J by 4 bases, with 12 bases between. Germline V gene sequence: CDR1 LGHNA, CDR2 YSLEER. The CDR3 is CASSQEKNAATEAFF. CDR3 bases: TGCGCCAGCAGCCAAGAAAAGAACGCCGCCACTGAAGCTTTCTTT.

This clone was observed once. This sequence joins TRBV7-2 and TRBJ2-5; D not certain. The CDR3 has 14 amino acids. V was clipped by 1 base and J by 1 base, with 7 bases between them. Germline V lookup: CDR1 SGHTA, CDR2 FQGNSA. The CDR3 DNA is TGTGCCAGCAGCTTAGAGGCTAGCCAAGAGACCCAGTACTTC. Encoded protein: CASSLEASQETQYF.

This clone was seen only a few times. The chain joins TRBV11-2 to TRBJ1-4; D unresolved. The germline V gene encodes CDR1 SGHAT and CDR2 FQNNGV. V lost 0 bases and J lost 7, with 6 bases in between. This CDR3 is 13 amino acids long. CDR3 nucleotide sequence: TGTGCCAGCAGCTTAGATCGGAGTGAAAAACTGTTTTTT. It codes for CASSLDRSEKLFF. The full variable domain, its missing parts supplied by reference TRBV11-2 and TRBJ1-4, is EAGVAQSPRYKIIEKRQSVAFWCNPISGHATLYWYQQILGQGPKLLIQFQNNGVVDDSQLPKDRFSAERLKGVDSTLKIQPAKLEDSAVYLCASSLDRSEKLFFGSGTQLSVL.

The V call is TRBV11-2, the J call TRBJ1-1, with D possibly TRBD1 on 6 matching bases. V was pared by 0 bases and J by 11 bases, with 13 bases between. The CDR3 length is 13 residues. Germline CDR1 SGHAT, CDR2 FQNNGV. The CDR3: CASSLDQTQGAFF. The CDR3 nucleotides read TGTGCCAGCAGCTTAGATCAGACCCAGGGGGCTTTCTTT.

Written as DNA, the CDR3 is TGCGCCAGCAGCTTGGGGTCAGGGACTGAAGCTTTCTTT. Translation gives CASSLGSGTEAFF. The V gene is TRBV5-1, the J gene TRBJ1-1; tentative D call: TRBD1 (5 bases). The CDR3 spans 13 residues. Germline V gene lookup returns CDR1 SGHRS and CDR2 YFSETQ. Trimming shortened V by 0 bases and J by 5 bases, and 8 bases separated the two germline ends.

This clone was counted a few times. The chain is built from TRBV6-1 and TRBJ2-5; TRBD1 agrees at 7 bases. V was pared by 6 bases and J by 2 bases, with 6 bases of the junction left unmatched. Germline loops: CDR1 MNHNS, CDR2 SASEGT. The length of the CDR3 is 14 residues. CDR3 coding DNA: TGTGCCAGCAGGGATCCGGGACAGCAAGAGACCCAGTACTTC. The encoded protein is CASRDPGQQETQYF.